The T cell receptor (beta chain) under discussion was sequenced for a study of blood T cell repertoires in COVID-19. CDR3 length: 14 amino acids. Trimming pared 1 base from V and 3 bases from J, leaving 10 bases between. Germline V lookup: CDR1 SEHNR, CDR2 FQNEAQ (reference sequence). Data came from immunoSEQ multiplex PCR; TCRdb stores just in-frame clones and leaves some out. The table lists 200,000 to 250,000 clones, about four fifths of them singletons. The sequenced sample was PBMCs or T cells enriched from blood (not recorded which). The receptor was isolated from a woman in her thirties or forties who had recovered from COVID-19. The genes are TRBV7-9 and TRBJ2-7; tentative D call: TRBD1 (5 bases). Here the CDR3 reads CASSLVPDSYEQYF. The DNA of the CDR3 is TGTGCCAGCAGCTTAGTCCCAGACAGCTACGAGCAGTACTTC.